The source of this T cell receptor (beta chain) is a study of STAT5B mutations in CD4+ large granular lymphocyte leukemia. Study-wide points: TRBV06-family usage was enriched in top patient clones (8/27) versus controls (2/35).

TCRdb keeps only in-frame clones here, not all; method: immunoSEQ multiplex PCR. This table holds under 40,000 clones, approximately 80% found once. In this sample, this clone turned up a few times. Its antigen is still unknown. Buffy coats from healthy blood donors served as controls. CDR1 is GTSNPN and CDR2 is SVGIG in the germline V gene (reference sequence). With 3 bases removed from V and 2 bases from J, the gap between germline ends came to 11 bases. The length of the CDR3 is 14 residues. The clonotype originates from a human donor in good health. J is TRBJ1-3 and V is TRBV30, with D unresolved. The specimen was CD4+ T cells from blood buffy coats. The CDR3 sequence: CAWRSSGTGNTIYF. The CDR3 region has the DNA TGTGCCTGGAGATCTTCGGGGACTGGAAACACCATATATTTT.